This entry lists 4 T cell receptor beta chains sequenced from one sample in a study of glioma-infiltrating T cells. The iRepertoire nested amplicon-rescue multiplex PCR amplified TCR alpha and beta CDR3s from RNA. TCRdb re-analysed the multiplex PCR reads in MiXCR, keeping a single row per CDR3 protein. The sample carries fewer than 500,000 distinct CDR3 sequences, roughly two fifths recorded once. Sequences were obtained from glioma tissue, nonneoplastic brain tissue, or PBMCs (not recorded which). The receptors stem from a human donor with low-grade glioma or glioblastoma, undergoing nonglioma brain surgery, or in good health (not recorded which).

V usage is TRBV7-2 and J usage is TRBJ2-3; the match to TRBD1 covers 7 bases. J lost 1 base, V lost 4 bases, and 2 bases had no gene match. CDR1 is SGHTA, CDR2 FQGNSA, per germline. The CDR3 loop spans 14 amino acids. The CDR3 is CASSYGTGTDTQYF. For the CDR3, the DNA is TGTGCCAGCAGCTACGGGACAGGCACAGATACGCAGTATTTT.

This chain connects TRBV6-2 or TRBV6-3 to TRBJ2-1, with D possibly being TRBD1 (6 bases). CDR1 is MNHEY, CDR2 SVGEGT, per germline. The CDR3 covers 16 residues. V was pared by 5 bases and J by 5 bases, with 19 bases between. The CDR3 DNA reads TGTGCCAGCAGTGATAGGGTGGCAGGGGTGGACAATGAGCAGTTCTTC. It yields the protein CASSDRVAGVDNEQFF.

This clonotype has only a few counts. An end of the junction does not agree with germline; a read error may underlie this. The J gene is TRBJ1-5, the V gene TRBV28; maybe TRBD1 (5 bases). Looked up from germline, CDR1 is MDHEN and CDR2 is SYDVKM. The CDR3 runs 15 residues. This CDR3 reads CANSFVTEGNQPQHF. The CDR3, as DNA: TGTGCCAACAGTTTTGTGACAGAAGGGAATCAGCCCCAGCATTTT.

The rearrangement uses TRBV7-2 and TRBJ2-1; 7 positions match TRBD2. Trimming at V came to 8 bases and at J to 10 bases, leaving 8 bases not matched to a gene. The CDR3 length is 12 residues. Germline loops: CDR1 SGHTA, CDR2 FQGNSA. The CDR3 bases are TGTGCCAGCGGAGGCAGGGAGGGAGAGCAGTTCTTC. This sequence encodes CASGGREGEQFF.